This entry lists 17 T cell receptor beta chains sequenced from one sample in a study of T cell repertoires in aging, cancer and after chemotherapy. TRB rearrangements spanning V, D and J were amplified using mixed TRB-A/B primers. A single record per CDR3 protein comes from TCRdb applying MiXCR to the multiplex PCR reads. The sample consists of 3,500 to 4,500 distinct CDR3 sequences, under 70% of them appearing once. Amplification of TCR beta used genomic DNA extracted from peripheral blood. The sequencing input was blood. The receptor source for this set is a human donor with a solid tumor.

The V gene is TRBV18, the J gene TRBJ1-1; no definite D call. V was trimmed by 5 bases and J by 2 bases, leaving 12 bases between them. The CDR3 runs to 14 residues. Germline V gene data show CDR1 as KGHSH and CDR2 as LQKENI. The CDR3 spells CASSFQDANTEAFF. In DNA form, the CDR3 reads TGTGCCAGCTCATTCCAAGATGCAAACACTGAAGCTTTCTTT. The full variable domain, its missing parts supplied by reference TRBV18 and TRBJ1-1, is NAGVMQNPRHLVRRRGQEARLRCSPMKGHSHVYWYRQLPEEGLKFMVYLQKENIIDESGMPKERFSAEFPKEGPSILRIQQVVRGDSAAYFCASSFQDANTEAFFGQGTRLTVV.

The chain is built from TRBV6-6 and TRBJ2-5; D remains unclear. The CDR3 has 13 amino acids. Trimming shortened V by 2 bases and J by 5 bases, and 9 bases separated the two germline ends. CDR1 is MNHNY, CDR2 SVGAGI, per germline (reference sequence). The CDR3: CASSYRPGETQYF. DNA of the CDR3: TGTGCCAGCAGTTACAGGCCTGGGGAGACCCAGTACTTC.

The rearrangement links TRBV6-9 to TRBJ1-1; TRBD1 agrees at 7 bases. The CDR3 runs 15 residues. V shed 6 bases and J 0 bases; nucleotides not matched to a gene: 7. Per the germline V gene, CDR1 is MNHGY and CDR2 is SVAAGI. CDR3 in amino acids: CASSYQGGMNTEAFF. DNA for the CDR3: TGTGCCAGCAGCTACCAGGGGGGTATGAACACTGAAGCTTTCTTT.

The V gene is TRBV5-5, the J gene TRBJ2-7; possible D gene TRBD1, 6 bases. CDR1 is SGHKS and CDR2 is YYEKEE in the germline V gene (reference sequence). Trimming shortened V by 4 bases and J by 0 bases, and 14 bases separated the two germline ends. This CDR3 contains 15 residues. CDR3 DNA: TGTGCCAGCAGCCCTGAGGGCAGGGGCTCCTACGAGCAGTACTTC. It is translated as CASSPEGRGSYEQYF. The complete variable domain, with remaining parts taken from reference TRBV5-5 and TRBJ2-7, reads DAGVTQSPTHLIKTRGQQVTLRCSPISGHKSVSWYQQVLGQGPQFIFQYYEKEERGRGNFPDRFSARQFPNYSSELNVNALLLGDSALYLCASSPEGRGSYEQYFGPGTRLTVT.

The rearrangement uses TRBV12-3 or TRBV12-4 and TRBJ1-2, with TRBD1 matching over 9 bases. The CDR3 is 15 residues long. V was clipped by 7 bases and J by 4 bases; unmatched bases: 10. CDR3 residues: CASMSGTGWIYGYTF. The CDR3, as DNA: TGTGCCAGCATGTCCGGGACAGGGTGGATCTATGGCTACACCTTC.

The sample holds a few counts of this clonotype. This sequence joins TRBV30 and TRBJ2-7, with TRBD1 as a possible D gene (6 bases). CDR1 and CDR2 (germline): GTSNPN, SVGIG (reference sequence). This CDR3 comprises 14 residues. Trimming took off 3 bases at V and 8 bases at J, with 20 bases between the two ends. CDR3 loop: CAWSAPLERGKQYF. The CDR3 coding sequence is TGTGCCTGGAGCGCCCCATTGGAAAGGGGGAAGCAGTACTTC.

The chain joins TRBV20-1 to TRBJ1-2; D possibly corresponds to TRBD1 (5 bases). This CDR3 is built from 13 residues. CDR1 and CDR2 (germline): DFQATT, SNEGSKA (reference sequence). This CDR3 reads CSVLGESGYGYTF. The CDR3 nucleotides read TGCAGCGTTCTGGGGGAGTCTGGCTATGGCTACACCTTC.

The chain employs TRBV13 and TRBJ2-7, with D tentatively TRBD2 (6 bases). Germline CDR1 reads PRHDT; CDR2 reads FYEKMQ (reference sequence). CDR3 size: 13 residues. Deletions cut 4 bases from V and 4 bases from J, with 11 bases between. CDR3 sequence (DNA): TGTGCCAGCAGCTATCGGGAGTTGTACGAGCAGTACTTC. It yields the protein CASSYRELYEQYF.

This clonotype appeared a single time. The chain is built from TRBV5-1 and TRBJ2-2; D may be TRBD1 (5 bases). The CDR3 spans 15 residues. Trimming left V 4 bases short and J 1 base short, with 11 bases between. Germline values: CDR1 SGHRS, CDR2 YFSETQ. Written as DNA, the CDR3 is TGCGCCAGCAGCCGGTCCCAGGGGAACACCGGGGAGCTGTTTTTT. Encoded protein: CASSRSQGNTGELFF.

The CDR3 nucleotides read TGTGCCATCAGCCAGCCGGCAGGGGAAAAACTGTTTTTT. Protein sequence: CAISQPAGEKLFF. The chain uses TRBV10-3 and TRBJ1-4; weak D call: TRBD1 (5 bases). Trimming pared 6 bases from V and 8 bases from J, leaving 13 bases between. This CDR3 spans 13 amino acids. CDR1 ENHRY and CDR2 SYGVKD come from the germline V gene.

V and J are TRBV30 and TRBJ2-1; D is undetermined. CDR1 and CDR2 (germline): GTSNPN, SVGIG (reference sequence). The CDR3 length is 11 residues. Trimming pared 2 bases from V and 8 bases from J, leaving 7 bases between. The CDR3 loop is CAWSPRHEQFF. The CDR3 DNA reads TGTGCCTGGAGTCCCAGGCATGAGCAGTTCTTC.

The chain uses TRBV5-6 and TRBJ2-3; 10 bases fit TRBD2. This CDR3 region has 16 residues. V trimming: 2 bases; J trimming: 2 bases; junction bases outside the gene matches: 5. Germline V gene sequence: CDR1 SGHDT, CDR2 YYEEEE. CDR3 region: CASSLIAGGYTDTQYF. The CDR3 nucleotides read TGTGCCAGCAGCTTAATAGCGGGAGGTTACACAGATACGCAGTATTTT.

This chain uses TRBV19 with TRBJ1-2; 8 bases fit TRBD1. V lost 3 bases, J lost 5 bases, and 5 bases stayed unmatched. Germline loops: CDR1 LNHDA, CDR2 SQIVND (reference sequence). The CDR3 length is 14 residues. The CDR3 region has the DNA TGTGCCAGTAGTATTGCCAGGGGGCTTTATGGCTACACCTTC. Its translation is CASSIARGLYGYTF. Based on the CDR3 plus reference TRBV19 and TRBJ1-2, the full variable domain is DGGITQSPKYLFRKEGQNVTLSCEQNLNHDAMYWYRQDPGQGLRLIYYSQIVNDFQKGDIAEGYSVSREKKESFPLTVTSAQKNPTAFYLCASSIARGLYGYTFGSGTRLTVV.

The rearrangement uses TRBV18 and TRBJ2-7, with 8 bases lining up with TRBD1. The V and J ends lost 5 bases and 3 bases, in that order; junction bases with no gene match: 3. The CDR3 has 13 residues. The germline gives CDR1 KGHSH, CDR2 LQKENI. The CDR3 nucleotides are TGTGCCAGCTCAGCCGACAGGGGCTACGAGCAGTACTTC. Translated, it gives CASSADRGYEQYF.

The genes are TRBV27 and TRBJ2-7; a weak D match, TRBD2 (7 bases). Between the trimmed V and J ends, which lost 5 bases and 1 base, there was a span of 12 bases. The CDR3 is 14 residues long. Germline V CDR1 and CDR2: MNHEY, SMNVEV (reference sequence). CDR3 loop: CASSGRGASYEQYF. The CDR3 DNA sequence: TGTGCCAGCAGTGGGAGGGGGGCTTCCTACGAGCAGTACTTC.

CDR3 in amino acids: CASRTGHRDFF. The CDR3 DNA reads TGTGCCAGCAGGACTGGGCACAGGGATTTCTTT. The rearrangement uses TRBV6-5 and TRBJ1-1; D may be TRBD1 (6 bases). Trimming pared 6 bases from V and 13 bases from J, leaving 15 bases between. This CDR3 comprises 11 residues. In germline, CDR1 is MNHEY, CDR2 SVGAGI.

The genes are TRBV19 and TRBJ1-6, with D hard to call. V was shortened by 7 bases and J by 7 bases, with 11 bases between the two germline ends. In germline, CDR1 is LNHDA, CDR2 SQIVND (reference sequence). This CDR3 has 13 residues. CDR3 sequence: CASKDVNNSPLHF. The CDR3 DNA reads TGTGCCAGTAAAGATGTGAACAATTCACCCCTCCACTTT.